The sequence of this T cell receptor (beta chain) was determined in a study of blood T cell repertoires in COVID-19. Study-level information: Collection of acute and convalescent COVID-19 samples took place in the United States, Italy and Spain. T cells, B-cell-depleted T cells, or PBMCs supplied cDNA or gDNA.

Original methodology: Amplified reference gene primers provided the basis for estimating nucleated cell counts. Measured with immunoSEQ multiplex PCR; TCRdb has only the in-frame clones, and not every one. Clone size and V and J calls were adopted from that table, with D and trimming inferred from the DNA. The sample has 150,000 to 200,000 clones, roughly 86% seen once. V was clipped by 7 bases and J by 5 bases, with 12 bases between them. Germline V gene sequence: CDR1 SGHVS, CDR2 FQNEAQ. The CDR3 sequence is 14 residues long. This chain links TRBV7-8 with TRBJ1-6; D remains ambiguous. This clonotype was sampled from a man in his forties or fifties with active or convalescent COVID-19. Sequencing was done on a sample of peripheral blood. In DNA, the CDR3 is TGTGCCAGCACCCGGGAGGCAGATAATTCACCCCTCCACTTT. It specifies CASTREADNSPLHF.